This TCR beta chain derives from a study of blood T cell repertoires in COVID-19. Study at large: Samples representing acute and convalescent COVID-19 were sourced from the United States, Italy and Spain.

Profiled with immunoSEQ multiplex PCR; TCRdb holds only in-frame clones, not every one. The table records tens of thousands of clones, approximately 80% of them present only once. Trimming took 3 bases from V and 1 from J; bases not matched to a gene: 2. The CDR3 loop spans 14 amino acids. CDR1 is SNHLY, CDR2 FYNNEI, per germline. The sample was peripheral blood. The clonotype originates from a man of 80 years or more with acute or convalescent COVID-19. V gene TRBV2 combines with J gene TRBJ1-1; the match to TRBD1 covers 7 bases. CDR3 sequence (DNA): TGTGCCAGCAGTGACCGACAGGGGAACACTGAAGCTTTCTTT. Translating gives CASSDRQGNTEAFF.